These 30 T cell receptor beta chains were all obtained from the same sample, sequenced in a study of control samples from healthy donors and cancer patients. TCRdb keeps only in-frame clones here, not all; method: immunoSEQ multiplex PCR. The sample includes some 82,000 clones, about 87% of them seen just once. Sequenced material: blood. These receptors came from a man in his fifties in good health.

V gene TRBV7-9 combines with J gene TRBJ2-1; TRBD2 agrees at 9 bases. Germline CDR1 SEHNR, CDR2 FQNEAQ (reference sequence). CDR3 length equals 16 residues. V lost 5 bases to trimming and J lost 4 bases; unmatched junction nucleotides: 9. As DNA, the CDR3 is TGTGCCAGCAGCCCCGGAACTAGCGGGTCATACAATGAGCAGTTCTTC. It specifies CASSPGTSGSYNEQFF. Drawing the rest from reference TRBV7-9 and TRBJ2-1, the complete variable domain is DTGVSQNPRHKITKRGQNVTFRCDPISEHNRLYWYRQTLGQGPEFLTYFQNEAQLEKSRLLSDRFSAERPKGSFSTLEIQRTEQGDSAMYLCASSPGTSGSYNEQFFGPGTRLTVL.

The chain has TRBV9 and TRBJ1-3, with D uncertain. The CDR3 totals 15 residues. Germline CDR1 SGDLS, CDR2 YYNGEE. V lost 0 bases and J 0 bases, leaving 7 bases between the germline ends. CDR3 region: CASSVDSYSGNTIYF. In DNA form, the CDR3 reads TGTGCCAGCAGCGTAGATTCGTACTCTGGAAACACCATATATTTT.

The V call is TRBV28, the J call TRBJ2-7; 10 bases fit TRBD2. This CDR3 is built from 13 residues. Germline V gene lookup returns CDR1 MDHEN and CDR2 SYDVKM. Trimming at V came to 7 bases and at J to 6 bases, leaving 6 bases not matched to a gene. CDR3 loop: CASTASGRPEQYF. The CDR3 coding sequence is TGTGCCAGCACCGCTAGCGGGAGACCCGAGCAGTACTTC.

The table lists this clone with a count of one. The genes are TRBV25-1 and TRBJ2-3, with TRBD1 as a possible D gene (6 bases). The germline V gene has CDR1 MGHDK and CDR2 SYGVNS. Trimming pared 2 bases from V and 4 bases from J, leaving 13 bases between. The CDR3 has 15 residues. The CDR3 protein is CASSEQGPLSDTQYF. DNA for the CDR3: TGTGCCAGCAGTGAACAGGGGCCACTCTCAGATACGCAGTATTTT.

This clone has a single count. The CDR3 DNA reads TGTGCCAGCAGCATCCAGGTCGGGGGAGGTATGCACGAGCAGTACGTC. This encodes CASSIQVGGGMHEQYV. The chain employs TRBV21-1 and TRBJ2-7; TRBD2, the D gene given by the table, was not confirmed from the DNA. TRBV21-1 corresponds to a pseudogene. This CDR3 comprises 16 residues.

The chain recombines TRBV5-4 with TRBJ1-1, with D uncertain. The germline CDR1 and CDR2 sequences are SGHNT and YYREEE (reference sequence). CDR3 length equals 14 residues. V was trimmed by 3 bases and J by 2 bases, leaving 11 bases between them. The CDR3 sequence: CASSSQVGNTEAFF. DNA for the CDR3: TGTGCCAGCAGCTCCCAGGTAGGAAACACTGAAGCTTTCTTT.

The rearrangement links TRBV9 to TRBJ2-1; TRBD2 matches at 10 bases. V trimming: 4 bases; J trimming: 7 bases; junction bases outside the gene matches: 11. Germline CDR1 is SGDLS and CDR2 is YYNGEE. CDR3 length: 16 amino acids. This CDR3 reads CASSPTPLTSGNEQFF. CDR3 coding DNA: TGTGCCAGCAGCCCGACCCCCCTGACTAGCGGGAATGAGCAGTTCTTC. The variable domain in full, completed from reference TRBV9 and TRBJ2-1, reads DSGVTQTPKHLITATGQRVTLRCSPRSGDLSVYWYQQSLDQGLQFLIQYYNGEERAKGNILERFSAQQFPDLHSELNLSSLELGDSALYFCASSPTPLTSGNEQFFGPGTRLTVL.

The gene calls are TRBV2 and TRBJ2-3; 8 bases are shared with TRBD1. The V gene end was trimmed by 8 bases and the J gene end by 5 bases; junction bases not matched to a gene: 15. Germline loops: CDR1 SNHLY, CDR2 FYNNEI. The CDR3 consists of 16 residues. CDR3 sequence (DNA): TGTGCCAGCCTCACCTGGGGGCAGGGGGCGGGAGATACGCAGTATTTT. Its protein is CASLTWGQGAGDTQYF. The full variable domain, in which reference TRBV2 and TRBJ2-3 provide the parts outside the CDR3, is EPEVTQTPSHQVTQMGQEVILRCVPISNHLYFYWYRQILGQKVEFLVSFYNNEISEKSEIFDDQFSVERPDGSNFTLKIRSTKLEDSAMYFCASLTWGQGAGDTQYFGPGTRLTVL.

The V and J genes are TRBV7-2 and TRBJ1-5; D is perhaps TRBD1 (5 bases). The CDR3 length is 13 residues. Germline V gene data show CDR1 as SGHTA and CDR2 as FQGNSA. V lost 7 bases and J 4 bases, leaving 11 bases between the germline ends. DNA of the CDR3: TGTGCCAGCACCCCGGGGCCTAATCAGCCCCAGCATTTT. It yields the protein CASTPGPNQPQHF. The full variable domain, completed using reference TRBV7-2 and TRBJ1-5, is GAGVSQSPSNKVTEKGKDVELRCDPISGHTALYWYRQSLGQGLEFLIYFQGNSAPDKSGLPSDRFSAERTGGSVSTLTIQRTQQEDSAVYLCASTPGPNQPQHFGDGTRLSIL.

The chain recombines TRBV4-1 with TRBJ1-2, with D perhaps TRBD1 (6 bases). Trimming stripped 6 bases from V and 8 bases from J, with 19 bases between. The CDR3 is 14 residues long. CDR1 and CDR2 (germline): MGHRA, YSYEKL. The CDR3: CASSPGPGAGGYTF. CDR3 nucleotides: TGCGCCAGCAGTCCGGGACCGGGGGCGGGGGGCTACACCTTC.

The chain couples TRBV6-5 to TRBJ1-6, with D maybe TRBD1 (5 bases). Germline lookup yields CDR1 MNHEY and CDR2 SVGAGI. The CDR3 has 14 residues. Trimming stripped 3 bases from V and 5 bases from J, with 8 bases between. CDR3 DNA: TGTGCCAGCAGTTATGGACAAGATAATTCACCCCTCCACTTT. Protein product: CASSYGQDNSPLHF.

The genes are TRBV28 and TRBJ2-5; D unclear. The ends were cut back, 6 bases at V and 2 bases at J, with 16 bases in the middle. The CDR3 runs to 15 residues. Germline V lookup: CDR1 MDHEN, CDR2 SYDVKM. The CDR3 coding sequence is TGTGCCAGCAGCCCTGAAAGTAACAGTCAAGAGACCCAGTACTTC. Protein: CASSPESNSQETQYF.

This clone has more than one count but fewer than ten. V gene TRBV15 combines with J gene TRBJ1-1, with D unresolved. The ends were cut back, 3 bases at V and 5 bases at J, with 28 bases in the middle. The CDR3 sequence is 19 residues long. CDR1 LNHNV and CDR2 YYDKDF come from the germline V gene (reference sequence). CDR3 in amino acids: CATSSPLIRTLKLVTEAFF. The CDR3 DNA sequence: TGTGCCACCAGCAGTCCCCTTATTAGAACACTGAAGCTGGTTACTGAAGCTTTCTTT.

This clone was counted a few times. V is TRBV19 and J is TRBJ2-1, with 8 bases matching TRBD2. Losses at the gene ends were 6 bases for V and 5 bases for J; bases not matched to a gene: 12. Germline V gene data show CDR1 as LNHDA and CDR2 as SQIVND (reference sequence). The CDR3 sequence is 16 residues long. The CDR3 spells CASSTSTSDLNNEQFF. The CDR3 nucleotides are TGTGCCAGTAGCACATCGACTAGCGACTTAAACAATGAGCAGTTCTTC.

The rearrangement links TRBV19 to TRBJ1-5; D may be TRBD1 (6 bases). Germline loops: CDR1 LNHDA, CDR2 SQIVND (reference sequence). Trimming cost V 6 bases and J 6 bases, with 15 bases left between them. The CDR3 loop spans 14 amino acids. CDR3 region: CASSTTGGGQPQHF. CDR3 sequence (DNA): TGTGCCAGTAGCACCACGGGGGGCGGTCAGCCCCAGCATTTT.

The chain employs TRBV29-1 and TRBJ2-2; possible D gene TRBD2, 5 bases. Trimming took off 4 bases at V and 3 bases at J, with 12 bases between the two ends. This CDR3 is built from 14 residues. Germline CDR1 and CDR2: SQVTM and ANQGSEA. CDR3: CSVGAAADTGELFF. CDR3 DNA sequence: TGCAGCGTTGGGGCAGCGGCGGACACCGGGGAGCTGTTTTTT.

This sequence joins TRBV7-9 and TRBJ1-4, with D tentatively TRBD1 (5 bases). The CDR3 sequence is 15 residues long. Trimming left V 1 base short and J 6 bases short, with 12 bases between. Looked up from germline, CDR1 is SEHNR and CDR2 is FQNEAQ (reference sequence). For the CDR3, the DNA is TGTGCCAGCAGCTTAGGGCAGGGTTCTGATGAAAAACTGTTTTTT. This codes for CASSLGQGSDEKLFF. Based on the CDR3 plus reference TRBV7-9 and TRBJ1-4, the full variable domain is DTGVSQNPRHKITKRGQNVTFRCDPISEHNRLYWYRQTLGQGPEFLTYFQNEAQLEKSRLLSDRFSAERPKGSFSTLEIQRTEQGDSAMYLCASSLGQGSDEKLFFGSGTQLSVL.

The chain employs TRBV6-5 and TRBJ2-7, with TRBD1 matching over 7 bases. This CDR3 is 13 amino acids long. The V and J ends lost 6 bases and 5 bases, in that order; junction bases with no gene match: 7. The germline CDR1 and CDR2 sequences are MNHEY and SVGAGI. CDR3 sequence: CASRSGQSDEQYV. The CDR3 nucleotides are TGTGCCAGCAGATCGGGACAGTCAGACGAGCAGTACGTC.

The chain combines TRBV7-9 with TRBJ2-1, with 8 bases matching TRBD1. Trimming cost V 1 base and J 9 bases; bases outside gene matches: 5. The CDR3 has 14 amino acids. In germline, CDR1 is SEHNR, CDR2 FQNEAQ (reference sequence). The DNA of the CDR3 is TGTGCCAGCAGCTTAGGACAGGGGAAGGGTGAGCAGTTCTTC. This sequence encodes CASSLGQGKGEQFF.

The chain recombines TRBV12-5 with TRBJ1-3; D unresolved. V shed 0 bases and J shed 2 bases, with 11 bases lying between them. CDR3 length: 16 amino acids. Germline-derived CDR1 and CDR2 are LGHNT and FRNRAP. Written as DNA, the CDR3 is TGTGCTAGTGGTTTGGTATTCGAACAGACTGGAAACACCATATATTTT. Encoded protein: CASGLVFEQTGNTIYF. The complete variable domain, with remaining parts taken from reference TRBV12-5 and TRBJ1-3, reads DARVTQTPRHKVTEMGQEVTMRCQPILGHNTVFWYRQTMMQGLELLAYFRNRAPLDDSGMPKDRFSAEMPDATLATLKIQPSEPRDSAVYFCASGLVFEQTGNTIYFGEGSWLTVV.

The CDR3 DNA follows: TGTGCCAGCAGTGAGGCGGGTGAGCAGTTCTTC. Translating gives CASSEAGEQFF. V is TRBV6-1 and J is TRBJ2-1; a weak D match, TRBD2 (5 bases). CDR1 MNHNS and CDR2 SASEGT come from the germline V gene. With 3 bases removed from V and 9 bases from J, the gap between germline ends came to 6 bases. CDR3 length equals 11 residues.

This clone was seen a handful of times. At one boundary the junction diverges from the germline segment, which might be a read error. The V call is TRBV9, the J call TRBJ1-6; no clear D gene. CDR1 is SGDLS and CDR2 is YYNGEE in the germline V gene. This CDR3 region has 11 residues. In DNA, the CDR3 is TGTGCCAGCAGCCCTCCGGACGGAGTCAACTTT. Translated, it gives CASSPPDGVNF.

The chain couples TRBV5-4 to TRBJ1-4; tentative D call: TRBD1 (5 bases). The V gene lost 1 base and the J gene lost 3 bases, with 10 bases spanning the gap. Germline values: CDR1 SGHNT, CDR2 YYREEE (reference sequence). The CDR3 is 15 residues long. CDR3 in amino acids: CASSLLGAANEKLFF. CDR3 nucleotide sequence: TGTGCCAGCAGCTTGTTAGGGGCTGCTAATGAAAAACTGTTTTTT. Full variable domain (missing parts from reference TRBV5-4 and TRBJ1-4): ETGVTQSPTHLIKTRGQQVTLRCSSQSGHNTVSWYQQALGQGPQFIFQYYREEENGRGNFPPRFSGLQFPNYSSELNVNALELDDSALYLCASSLLGAANEKLFFGSGTQLSVL.

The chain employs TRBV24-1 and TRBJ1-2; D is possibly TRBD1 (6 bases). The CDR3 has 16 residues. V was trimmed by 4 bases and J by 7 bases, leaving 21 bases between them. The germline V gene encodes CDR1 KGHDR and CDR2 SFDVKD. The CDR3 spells CATSDSTLTGSCGYTF. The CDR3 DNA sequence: TGTGCCACCAGTGACTCCACATTGACAGGTTCTTGTGGCTACACCTTC.

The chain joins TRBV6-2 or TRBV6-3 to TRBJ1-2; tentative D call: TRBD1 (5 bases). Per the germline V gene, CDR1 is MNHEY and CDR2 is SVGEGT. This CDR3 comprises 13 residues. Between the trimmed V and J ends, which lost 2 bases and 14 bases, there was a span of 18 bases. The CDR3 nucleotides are TGTGCCAGCAGTTACCAGGAGGGCGACAGCGCTACCTTC. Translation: CASSYQEGDSATF.

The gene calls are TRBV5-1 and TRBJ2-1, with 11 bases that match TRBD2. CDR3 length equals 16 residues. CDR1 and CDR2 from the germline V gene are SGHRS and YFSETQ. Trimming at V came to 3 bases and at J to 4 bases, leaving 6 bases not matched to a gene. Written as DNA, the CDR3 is TGCGCCAGCAGCTGGCGGACTAGCGGGCCATACAATGAGCAGTTCTTC. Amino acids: CASSWRTSGPYNEQFF. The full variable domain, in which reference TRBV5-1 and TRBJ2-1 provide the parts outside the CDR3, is KAGVTQTPRYLIKTRGQQVTLSCSPISGHRSVSWYQQTPGQGLQFLFEYFSETQRNKGNFPGRFSGRQFSNSRSEMNVSTLELGDSALYLCASSWRTSGPYNEQFFGPGTRLTVL.

As DNA, the CDR3 is TGTGCCAGCAGCTTGGACCTAGCGGGAGTCTCGGCCGGGGAGCTGTTTTTT. Translating gives CASSLDLAGVSAGELFF. The genes are TRBV5-4 and TRBJ2-2; TRBD2 agrees at 10 bases. The CDR3 sequence is 17 residues long. Germline V gives CDR1 SGHNT, CDR2 YYREEE (reference sequence). With V trimmed by 0 bases and J by 6 bases, 8 bases remained unmatched. The full variable domain, its missing parts supplied by reference TRBV5-4 and TRBJ2-2, is ETGVTQSPTHLIKTRGQQVTLRCSSQSGHNTVSWYQQALGQGPQFIFQYYREEENGRGNFPPRFSGLQFPNYSSELNVNALELDDSALYLCASSLDLAGVSAGELFFGEGSRLTVL.

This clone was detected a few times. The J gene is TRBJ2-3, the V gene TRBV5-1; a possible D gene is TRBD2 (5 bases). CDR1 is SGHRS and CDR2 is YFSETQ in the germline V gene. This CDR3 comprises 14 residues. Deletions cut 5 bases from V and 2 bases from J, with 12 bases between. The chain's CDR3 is CASRIASVTDTQYF. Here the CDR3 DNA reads TGCGCCAGCAGGATAGCGAGCGTCACAGATACGCAGTATTTT.

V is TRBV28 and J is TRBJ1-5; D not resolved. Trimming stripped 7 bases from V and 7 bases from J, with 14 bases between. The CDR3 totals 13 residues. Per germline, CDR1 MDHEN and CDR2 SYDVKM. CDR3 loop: CASNLPGWQPQHF. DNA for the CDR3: TGTGCCAGCAACCTGCCCGGTTGGCAGCCCCAGCATTTT.

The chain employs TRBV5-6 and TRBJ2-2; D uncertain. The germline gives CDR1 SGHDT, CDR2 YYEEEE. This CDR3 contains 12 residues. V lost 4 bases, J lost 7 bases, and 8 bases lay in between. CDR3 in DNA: TGTGCCAGCAGCCTCCCAGTCGGGGAGCTGTTTTTT. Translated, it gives CASSLPVGELFF. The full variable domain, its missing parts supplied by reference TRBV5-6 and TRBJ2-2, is DAGVTQSPTHLIKTRGQQVTLRCSPKSGHDTVSWYQQALGQGPQFIFQYYEEEERQRGNFPDRFSGHQFPNYSSELNVNALLLGDSALYLCASSLPVGELFFGEGSRLTVL.